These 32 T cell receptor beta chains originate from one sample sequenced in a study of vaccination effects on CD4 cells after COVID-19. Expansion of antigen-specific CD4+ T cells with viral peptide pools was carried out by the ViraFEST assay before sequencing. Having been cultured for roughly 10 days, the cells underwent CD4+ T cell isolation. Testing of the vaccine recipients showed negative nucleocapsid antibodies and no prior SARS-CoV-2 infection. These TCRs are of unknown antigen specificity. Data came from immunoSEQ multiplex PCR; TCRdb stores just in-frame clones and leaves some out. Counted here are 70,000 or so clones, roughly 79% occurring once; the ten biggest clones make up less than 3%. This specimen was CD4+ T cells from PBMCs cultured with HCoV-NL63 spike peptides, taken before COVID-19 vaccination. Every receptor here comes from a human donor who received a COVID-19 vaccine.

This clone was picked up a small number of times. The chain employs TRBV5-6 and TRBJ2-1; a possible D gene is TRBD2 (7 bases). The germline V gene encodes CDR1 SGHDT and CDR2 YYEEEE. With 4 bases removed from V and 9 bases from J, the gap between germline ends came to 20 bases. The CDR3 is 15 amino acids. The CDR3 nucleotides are TGTGCCAGCAGCCACCCCGGGGGGCGAGGCATTGAGCAGTTCTTC. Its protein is CASSHPGGRGIEQFF. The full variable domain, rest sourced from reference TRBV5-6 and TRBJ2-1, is DAGVTQSPTHLIKTRGQQVTLRCSPKSGHDTVSWYQQALGQGPQFIFQYYEEEERQRGNFPDRFSGHQFPNYSSELNVNALLLGDSALYLCASSHPGGRGIEQFFGPGTRLTVL.

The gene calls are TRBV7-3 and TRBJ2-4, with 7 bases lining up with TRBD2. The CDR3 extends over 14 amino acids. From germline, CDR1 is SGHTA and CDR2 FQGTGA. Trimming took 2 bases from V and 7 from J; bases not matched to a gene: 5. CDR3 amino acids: CASSLLGEGNIQYF. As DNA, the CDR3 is TGTGCCAGCAGCTTATTAGGGGAGGGTAACATTCAGTACTTC.

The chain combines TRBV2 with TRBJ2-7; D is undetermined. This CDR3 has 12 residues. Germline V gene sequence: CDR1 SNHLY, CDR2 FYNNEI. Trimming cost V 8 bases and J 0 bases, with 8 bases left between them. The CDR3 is CASAQVSYEQYV. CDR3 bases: TGTGCCAGCGCCCAGGTCTCCTACGAGCAGTACGTC.

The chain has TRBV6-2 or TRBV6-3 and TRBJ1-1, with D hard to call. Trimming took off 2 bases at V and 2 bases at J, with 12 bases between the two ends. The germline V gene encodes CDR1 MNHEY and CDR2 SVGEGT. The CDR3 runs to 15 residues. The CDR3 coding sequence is TGTGCCAGCAGTTACCCGGTACAGCCAAACACTGAAGCTTTCTTT. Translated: CASSYPVQPNTEAFF.

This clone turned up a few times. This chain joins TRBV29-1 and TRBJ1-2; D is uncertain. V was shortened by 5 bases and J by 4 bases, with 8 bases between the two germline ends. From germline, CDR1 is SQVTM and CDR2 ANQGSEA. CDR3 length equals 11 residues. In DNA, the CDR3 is TGCAGCGTTAAGCCGAGCTATGGCTACACCTTC. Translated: CSVKPSYGYTF.

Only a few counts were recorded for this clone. The CDR3 DNA is TGTGCCAGCAGCGTAGGACAGTTTGGCTACACCTTC. As protein: CASSVGQFGYTF. J is TRBJ1-2 and V is TRBV9; D may be TRBD1 (5 bases). The germline gives CDR1 SGDLS, CDR2 YYNGEE. V dropped 0 bases and J dropped 7 bases, with 7 bases sitting between them. The CDR3 has 12 amino acids.

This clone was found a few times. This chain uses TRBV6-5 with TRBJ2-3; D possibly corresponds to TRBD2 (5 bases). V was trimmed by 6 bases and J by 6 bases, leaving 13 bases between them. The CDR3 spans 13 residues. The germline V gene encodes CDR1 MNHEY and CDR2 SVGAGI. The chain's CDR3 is CASSLALGDTQYF. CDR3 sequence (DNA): TGTGCCAGCAGCCTAGCATTAGGCGATACGCAGTATTTT.

CDR3 sequence reads: CASSSGLQSYNEQFF. As DNA, the CDR3 is TGTGCCAGCAGCTCGGGACTCCAGAGCTACAATGAGCAGTTCTTC. This rearrangement joins TRBV7-6 to TRBJ2-1; D perhaps matches TRBD2 (6 bases). The CDR3 is made up of 15 amino acids. CDR1 and CDR2 (germline): SGHVS, FNYEAQ. The germline V and J ends were trimmed by 4 bases and 3 bases, with 13 bases remaining between them.

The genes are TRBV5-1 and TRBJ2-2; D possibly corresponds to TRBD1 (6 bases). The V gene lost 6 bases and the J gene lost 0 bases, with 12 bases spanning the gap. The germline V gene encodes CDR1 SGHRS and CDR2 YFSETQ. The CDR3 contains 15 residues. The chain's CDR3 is CASTMTGTNTGELFF. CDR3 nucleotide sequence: TGCGCCAGCACCATGACAGGCACGAACACCGGGGAGCTGTTTTTT.

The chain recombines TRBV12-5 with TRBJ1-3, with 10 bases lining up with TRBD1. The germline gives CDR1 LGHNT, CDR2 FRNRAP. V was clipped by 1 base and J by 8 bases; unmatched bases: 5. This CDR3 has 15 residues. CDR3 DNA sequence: TGTGCTAGTGGTTTGGCGCAAGGACAGGGGGACACCATATATTTT. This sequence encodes CASGLAQGQGDTIYF.

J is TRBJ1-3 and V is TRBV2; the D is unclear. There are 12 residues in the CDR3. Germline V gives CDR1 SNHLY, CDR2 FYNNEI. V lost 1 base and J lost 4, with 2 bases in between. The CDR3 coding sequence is TGTGCCAGCAGTGAAGGCGGAAACACCATATATTTT. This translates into CASSEGGNTIYF. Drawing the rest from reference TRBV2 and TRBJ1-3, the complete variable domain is EPEVTQTPSHQVTQMGQEVILRCVPISNHLYFYWYRQILGQKVEFLVSFYNNEISEKSEIFDDQFSVERPDGSNFTLKIRSTKLEDSAMYFCASSEGGNTIYFGEGSWLTVV.

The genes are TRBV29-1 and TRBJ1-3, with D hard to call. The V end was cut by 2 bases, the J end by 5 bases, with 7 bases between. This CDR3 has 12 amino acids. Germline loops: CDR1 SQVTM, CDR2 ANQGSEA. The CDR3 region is CSVERPRNTIYF. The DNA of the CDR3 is TGCAGCGTTGAACGGCCTAGAAACACCATATATTTT.

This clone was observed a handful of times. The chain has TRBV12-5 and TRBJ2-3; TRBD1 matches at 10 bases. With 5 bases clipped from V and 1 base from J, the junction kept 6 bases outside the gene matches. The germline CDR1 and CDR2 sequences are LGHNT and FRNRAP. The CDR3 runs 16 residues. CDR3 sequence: CASGHGQGVGTDTQYF. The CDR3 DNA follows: TGTGCTAGTGGTCACGGACAGGGGGTGGGCACAGATACGCAGTATTTT.

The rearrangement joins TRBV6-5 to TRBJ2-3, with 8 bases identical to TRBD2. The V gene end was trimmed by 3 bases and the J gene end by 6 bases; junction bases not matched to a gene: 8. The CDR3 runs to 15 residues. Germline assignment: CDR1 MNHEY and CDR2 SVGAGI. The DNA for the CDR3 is TGTGCCAGCAGTTATCGCGGGAGGCAAGGGGATACGCAGTATTTT. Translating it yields CASSYRGRQGDTQYF.

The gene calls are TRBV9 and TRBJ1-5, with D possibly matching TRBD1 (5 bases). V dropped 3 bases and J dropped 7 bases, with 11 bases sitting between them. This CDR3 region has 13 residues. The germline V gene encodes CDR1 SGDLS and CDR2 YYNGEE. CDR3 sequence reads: CASSAGSGQPQHF. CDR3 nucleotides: TGTGCCAGCAGCGCAGGGAGCGGCCAGCCCCAGCATTTT.

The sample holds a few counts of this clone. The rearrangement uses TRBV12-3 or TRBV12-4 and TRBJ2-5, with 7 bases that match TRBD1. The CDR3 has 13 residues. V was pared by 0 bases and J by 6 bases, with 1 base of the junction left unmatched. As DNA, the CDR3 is TGTGCCAGCAGTTTAGCACAGGGGAAGACCCAGTACTTC. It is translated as CASSLAQGKTQYF.

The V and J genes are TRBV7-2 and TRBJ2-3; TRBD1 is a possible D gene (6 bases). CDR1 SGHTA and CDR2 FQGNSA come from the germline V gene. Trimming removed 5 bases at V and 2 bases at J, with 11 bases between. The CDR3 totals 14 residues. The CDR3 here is CASSQGSFTDTQYF. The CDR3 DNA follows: TGTGCCAGCAGCCAGGGGTCCTTCACAGATACGCAGTATTTT. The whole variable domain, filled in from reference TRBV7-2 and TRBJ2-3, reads GAGVSQSPSNKVTEKGKDVELRCDPISGHTALYWYRQSLGQGLEFLIYFQGNSAPDKSGLPSDRFSAERTGGSVSTLTIQRTQQEDSAVYLCASSQGSFTDTQYFGPGTRLTVL.

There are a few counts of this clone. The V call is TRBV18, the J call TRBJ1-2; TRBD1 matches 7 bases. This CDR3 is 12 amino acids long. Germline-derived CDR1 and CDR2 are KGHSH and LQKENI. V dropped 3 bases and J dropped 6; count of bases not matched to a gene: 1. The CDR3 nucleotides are TGTGCCAGCTCACCCGGGACAGATGGCTACACCTTC. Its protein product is CASSPGTDGYTF.

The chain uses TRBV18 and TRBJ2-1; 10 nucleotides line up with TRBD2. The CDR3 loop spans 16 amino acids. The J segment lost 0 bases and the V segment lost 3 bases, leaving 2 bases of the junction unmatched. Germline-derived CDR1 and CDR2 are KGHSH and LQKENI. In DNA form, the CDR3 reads TGTGCCAGCTCACCGAGCGGGGGGGTCTCCTACAATGAGCAGTTCTTC. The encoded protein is CASSPSGGVSYNEQFF.

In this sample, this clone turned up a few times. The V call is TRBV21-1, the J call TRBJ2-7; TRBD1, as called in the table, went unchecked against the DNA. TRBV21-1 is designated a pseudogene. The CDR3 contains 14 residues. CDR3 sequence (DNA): TGTGCCAGCAGCAAACCGCGACAGCCTTACGAGCAGTACGTC. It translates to CASSKPRQPYEQYV.

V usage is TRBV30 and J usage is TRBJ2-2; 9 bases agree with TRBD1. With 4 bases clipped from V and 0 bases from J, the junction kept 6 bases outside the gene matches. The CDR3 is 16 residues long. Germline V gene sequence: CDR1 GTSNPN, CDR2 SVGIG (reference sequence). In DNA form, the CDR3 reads TGTGCCTGGACGATGGACAGGGGATCGAACACCGGGGAGCTGTTTTTT. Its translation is CAWTMDRGSNTGELFF.

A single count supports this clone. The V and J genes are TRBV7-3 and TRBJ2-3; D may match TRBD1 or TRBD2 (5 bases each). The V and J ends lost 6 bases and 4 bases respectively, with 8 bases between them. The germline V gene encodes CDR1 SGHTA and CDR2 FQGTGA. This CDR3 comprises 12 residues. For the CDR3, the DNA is TGTGCCAGCAGGGGACCGGCAGATACGCAGTATTTT. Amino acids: CASRGPADTQYF.

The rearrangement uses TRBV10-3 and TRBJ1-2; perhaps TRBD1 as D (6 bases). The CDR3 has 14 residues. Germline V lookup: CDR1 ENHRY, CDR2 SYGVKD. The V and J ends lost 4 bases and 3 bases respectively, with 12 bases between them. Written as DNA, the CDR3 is TGTGCCATCAGTGGTCGGACAGTCGACTATGGCTACACCTTC. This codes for CAISGRTVDYGYTF.

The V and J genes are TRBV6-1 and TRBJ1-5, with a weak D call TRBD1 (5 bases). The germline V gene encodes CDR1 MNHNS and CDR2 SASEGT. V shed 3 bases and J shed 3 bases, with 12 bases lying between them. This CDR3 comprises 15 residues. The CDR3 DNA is TGTGCCAGCAGTGACCAGGACACTTACAATCAGCCCCAGCATTTT. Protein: CASSDQDTYNQPQHF.

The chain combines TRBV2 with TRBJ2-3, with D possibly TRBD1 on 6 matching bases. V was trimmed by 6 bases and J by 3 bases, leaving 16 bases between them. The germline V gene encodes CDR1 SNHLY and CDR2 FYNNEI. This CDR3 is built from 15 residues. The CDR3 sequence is CASSNRVLGTDTQYF. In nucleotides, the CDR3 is TGTGCCAGCAGCAACAGGGTCTTGGGTACAGATACGCAGTATTTT.

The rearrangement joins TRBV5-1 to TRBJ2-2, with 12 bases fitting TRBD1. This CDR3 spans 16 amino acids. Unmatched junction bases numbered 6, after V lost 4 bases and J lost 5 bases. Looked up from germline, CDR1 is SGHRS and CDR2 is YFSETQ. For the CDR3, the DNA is TGCGCCAGCAGCCCCGGGACAGGGGGCTTAACCGGGGAGCTGTTTTTT. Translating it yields CASSPGTGGLTGELFF.

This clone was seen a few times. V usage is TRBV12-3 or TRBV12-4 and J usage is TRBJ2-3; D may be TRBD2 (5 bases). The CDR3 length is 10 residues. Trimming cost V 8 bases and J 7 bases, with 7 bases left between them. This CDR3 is CASRGNTQYF. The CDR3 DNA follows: TGTGCCAGCCGAGGGAATACGCAGTATTTT.

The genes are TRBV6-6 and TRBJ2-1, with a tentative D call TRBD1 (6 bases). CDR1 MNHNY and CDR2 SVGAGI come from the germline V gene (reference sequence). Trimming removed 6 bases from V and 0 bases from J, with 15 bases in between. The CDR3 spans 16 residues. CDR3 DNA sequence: TGTGCCAGCAGCTCCGGCCAGGGGAGCTCCTACAATGAGCAGTTCTTC. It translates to CASSSGQGSSYNEQFF.

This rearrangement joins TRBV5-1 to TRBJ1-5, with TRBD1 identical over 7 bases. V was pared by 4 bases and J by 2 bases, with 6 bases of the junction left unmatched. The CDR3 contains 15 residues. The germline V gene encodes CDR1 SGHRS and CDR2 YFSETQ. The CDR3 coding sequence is TGCGCCAGCAGCCGCACAGGGGTTCGCAATCAGCCCCAGCATTTT. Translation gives CASSRTGVRNQPQHF.

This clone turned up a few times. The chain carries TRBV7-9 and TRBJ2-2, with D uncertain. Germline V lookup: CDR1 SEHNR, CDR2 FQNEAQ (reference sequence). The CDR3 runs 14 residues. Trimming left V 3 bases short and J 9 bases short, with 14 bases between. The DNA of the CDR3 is TGTGCCAGCAGCTTCTCCCAAGCCTTAAGGGAGCTGTTTTTT. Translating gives CASSFSQALRELFF.

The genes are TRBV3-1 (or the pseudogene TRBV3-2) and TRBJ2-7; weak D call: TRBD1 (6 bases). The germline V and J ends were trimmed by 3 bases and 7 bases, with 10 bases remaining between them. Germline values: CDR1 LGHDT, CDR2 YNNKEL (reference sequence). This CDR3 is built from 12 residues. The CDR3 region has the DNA TGTGCCAGCAGCCAGGGGGCGCGGGAGCAGTACGTC. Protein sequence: CASSQGAREQYV.

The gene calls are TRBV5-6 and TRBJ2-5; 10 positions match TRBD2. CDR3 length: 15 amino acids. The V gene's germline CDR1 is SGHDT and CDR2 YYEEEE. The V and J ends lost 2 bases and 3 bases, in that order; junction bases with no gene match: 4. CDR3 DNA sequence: TGTGCCAGCAGCTTTTTCGGACTAGCGGAAGAGACCCAGTACTTC. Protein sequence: CASSFFGLAEETQYF.